This TCR beta chain emerged from a study of T cells in tuberculosis. Study-level information: Samples predate treatment or fall within its first 7 days. Whole-study findings and limits: Smaller alpha distances in active tuberculosis partly reflected shorter CDR3-alpha lengths.

The trim removed 2 bases at V and 6 bases at J, leaving 6 bases unmatched. The length of the CDR3 is 15 residues. CDR1 and CDR2 from the germline V gene are MNHEY and SVGAGI. Specified time point: new active TB diagnosis, blood taken before or within 7 days of starting treatment. On average about 100,000 T cells per donor were immunosequenced. Assay: immunoSEQ multiplex PCR; the TCRdb copy retains only in-frame clones and omits some. Among under 40,000 clones listed, roughly 83% were seen once. Turning to this clone: The antigen is undetermined.

The sample consisted of PBMCs, taken at tuberculosis diagnosis. This clonotype was sampled from an adult with tuberculosis. The V gene is TRBV6-5, the J gene TRBJ2-1; 8 positions agree with TRBD2. The CDR3 DNA is TGTGCCAGCAGTTACAGAGGACTAGCCGTCAATGAGCAGTTCTTC. Translated: CASSYRGLAVNEQFF.